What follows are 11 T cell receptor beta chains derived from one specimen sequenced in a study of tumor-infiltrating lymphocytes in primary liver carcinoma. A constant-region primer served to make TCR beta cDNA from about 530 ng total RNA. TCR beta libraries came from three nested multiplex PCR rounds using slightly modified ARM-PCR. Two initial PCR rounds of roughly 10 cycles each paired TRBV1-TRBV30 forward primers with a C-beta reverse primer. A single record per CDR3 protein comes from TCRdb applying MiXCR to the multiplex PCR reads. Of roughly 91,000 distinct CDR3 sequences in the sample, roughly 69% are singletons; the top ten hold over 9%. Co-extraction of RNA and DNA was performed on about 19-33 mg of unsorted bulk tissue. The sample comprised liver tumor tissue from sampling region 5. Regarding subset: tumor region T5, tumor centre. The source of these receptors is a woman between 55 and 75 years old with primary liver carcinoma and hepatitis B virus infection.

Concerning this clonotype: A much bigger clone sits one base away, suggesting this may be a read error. The CDR3 sequence is CASSLDLGTSTNEELFF. The CDR3 DNA reads TGTGCCAGCAGCTTAGACTTGGGCACTTCAACTAATGAAGAACTGTTTTTT. The J gene is TRBJ1-4, the V gene TRBV7-9; no definite D call. Germline V gives CDR1 SEHNR, CDR2 FQNEAQ (reference sequence). The CDR3 covers 17 residues.

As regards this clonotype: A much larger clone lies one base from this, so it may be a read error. The CDR3 DNA sequence: TGTGCCTGGAAACAACTAGCGATGAGCACAGATACGCAGTATTTT. Its protein is CAWKQLAMSTDTQYF. The J gene is TRBJ2-3, the V gene TRBV30; the match to TRBD2 covers 7 bases. V gave up 4 bases and J gave up 0 bases; unmatched junction bases: 7. There are 15 residues in the CDR3. Germline V CDR1 and CDR2: GTSNPN, SVGIG (reference sequence).

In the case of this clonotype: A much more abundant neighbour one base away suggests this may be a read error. In DNA, the CDR3 is TGTGCCAGCAATTACTCGCGGGAGGGCCATAAGTACACCGGGGAGCTGTTTTTT. It translates to CASNYSREGHKYTGELFF. The chain recombines TRBV6-5 with TRBJ2-2, with TRBD2 identical over 9 bases. There are 18 residues in the CDR3. Germline CDR1 reads MNHEY; CDR2 reads SVGAGI.

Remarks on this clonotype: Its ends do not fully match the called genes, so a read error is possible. In nucleotides, the CDR3 is TGTGCCAGCAGCCAGCCCTCCACAAATACGCAGTATTTT. The encoded protein is CASSQPSTNTQYF. The chain uses TRBV28 and TRBJ2-3, with unresolved D. Germline loops: CDR1 MDHEN, CDR2 SYDVKM. This CDR3 region has 13 residues.

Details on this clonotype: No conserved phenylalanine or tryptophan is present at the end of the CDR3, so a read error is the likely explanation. Here the CDR3 reads CANRFRATNTEAFL. CDR3 DNA: TGTGCCAACAGGTTCAGGGCTACGAACACTGAAGCTTTCTTA. This chain uses TRBV11-2 with TRBJ1-1; a weak D match, TRBD1 (5 bases). This CDR3 is 14 amino acids long. Germline-derived CDR1 and CDR2 are SGHAT and FQNNGV. Trimming pared 10 bases from V and 1 base from J, leaving 16 bases between.

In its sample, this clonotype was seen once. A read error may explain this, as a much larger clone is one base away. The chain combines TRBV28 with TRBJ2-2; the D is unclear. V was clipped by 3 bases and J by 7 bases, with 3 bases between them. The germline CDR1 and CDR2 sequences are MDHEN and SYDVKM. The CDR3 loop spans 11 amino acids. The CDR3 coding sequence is TGTGCCAGCAGTTTGCACGGGGAGCTGTTTTTT. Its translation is CASSLHGELFF.

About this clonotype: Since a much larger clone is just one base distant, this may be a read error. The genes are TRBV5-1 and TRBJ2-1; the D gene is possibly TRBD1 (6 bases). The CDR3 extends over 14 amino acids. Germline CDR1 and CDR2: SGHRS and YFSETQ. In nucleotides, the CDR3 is TGCGCCAGCAGCTTCCAGGGGTGGTTCGATGATCAGTTCTTC. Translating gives CASSFQGWFDDQFF.

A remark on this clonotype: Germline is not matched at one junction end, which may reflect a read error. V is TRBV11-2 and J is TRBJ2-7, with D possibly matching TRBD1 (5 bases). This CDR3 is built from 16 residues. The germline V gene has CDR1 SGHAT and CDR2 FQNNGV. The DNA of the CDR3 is TGTGCCAGCAGCTTAGAGAGGCAGGGCGGCCCCTACGATCAGTACTTC. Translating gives CASSLERQGGPYDQYF.

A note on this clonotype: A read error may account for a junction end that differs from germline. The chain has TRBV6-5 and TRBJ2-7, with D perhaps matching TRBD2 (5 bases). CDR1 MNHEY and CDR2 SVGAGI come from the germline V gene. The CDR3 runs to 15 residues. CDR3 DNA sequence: TGTGCCAGAAGTTACCTAGCTGGAGAAAGGGACGAGCAGTACTTC. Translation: CARSYLAGERDEQYF.

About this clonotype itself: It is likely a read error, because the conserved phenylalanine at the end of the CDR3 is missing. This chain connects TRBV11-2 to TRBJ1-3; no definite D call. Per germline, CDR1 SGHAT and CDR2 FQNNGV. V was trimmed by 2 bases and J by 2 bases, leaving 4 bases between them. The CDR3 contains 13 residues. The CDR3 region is CASSLPTGNTIYY. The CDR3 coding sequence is TGTGCCAGCAGCTTACCGACTGGAAACACCATATATTAT.

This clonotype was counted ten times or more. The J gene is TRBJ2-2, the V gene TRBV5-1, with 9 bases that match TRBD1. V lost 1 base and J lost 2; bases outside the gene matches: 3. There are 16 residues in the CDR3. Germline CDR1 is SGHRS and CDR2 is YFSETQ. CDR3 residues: CASSLMGQGNTGELFF. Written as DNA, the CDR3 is TGCGCCAGCAGCTTGATGGGACAGGGAAACACCGGGGAGCTGTTTTTT. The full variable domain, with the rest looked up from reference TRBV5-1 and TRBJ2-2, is KAGVTQTPRYLIKTRGQQVTLSCSPISGHRSVSWYQQTPGQGLQFLFEYFSETQRNKGNFPGRFSGRQFSNSRSEMNVSTLELGDSALYLCASSLMGQGNTGELFFGEGSRLTVL.